Each of the 28 T cell receptor beta chains below was sequenced from the same sample in a study of lymphopenia after photon versus proton radiotherapy. Libraries were prepared by immunoSEQ multiplex PCR; TCRdb keeps only in-frame clonotypes and omits some of them. The table has over 50,000 clones, 75% to 90% seen once; the top ten hold about 2.5%. The source material was peripheral blood, sampled from a patient treated with photon-based radiotherapy. These receptors came from a man aged 35-49 years with gastric cancer.

The CDR3 coding sequence is TGTGCTAGTGATCTAACAGGGGCTACAGATACGCAGTATTTT. Translated: CASDLTGATDTQYF. The chain carries TRBV12-5 and TRBJ2-3; 7 bases map to TRBD1. Germline lookup yields CDR1 LGHNT and CDR2 FRNRAP. The V segment lost 7 bases and the J segment 3 bases; nucleotides outside the gene matches: 7. CDR3 size: 14 residues.

The J gene is TRBJ2-7, the V gene TRBV6-5, with TRBD1 matching over 11 bases. CDR3 size: 13 residues. The junction had 8 bases not matched to a gene; V was cut back by 11 bases and J by 5 bases. Germline V lookup: CDR1 MNHEY, CDR2 SVGAGI. DNA for the CDR3: TGTGCCGTGGGACAGGGGGAAGGCAACGAGCAGTACTTC. This encodes CAVGQGEGNEQYF.

The V gene is TRBV5-1, the J gene TRBJ2-7, with TRBD1 matching over 8 bases. CDR3 length: 13 residues. The V gene's germline CDR1 is SGHRS and CDR2 YFSETQ. V lost 5 bases and J lost 5; bases outside the gene matches: 6. The CDR3 sequence is CASRVSQGDEQYF. The CDR3 nucleotides are TGCGCCAGCAGGGTCTCACAGGGGGACGAGCAGTACTTC. The complete variable domain, with remaining parts taken from reference TRBV5-1 and TRBJ2-7, reads KAGVTQTPRYLIKTRGQQVTLSCSPISGHRSVSWYQQTPGQGLQFLFEYFSETQRNKGNFPGRFSGRQFSNSRSEMNVSTLELGDSALYLCASRVSQGDEQYFGPGTRLTVT.

The gene calls are TRBV6-1 and TRBJ1-1; possible D gene TRBD1, 6 bases. This CDR3 spans 15 amino acids. The V end lost 4 bases, the J end lost 5 bases, and 17 bases lay between the germline ends. CDR1 and CDR2 from the germline V gene are MNHNS and SASEGT. CDR3 sequence: CASSVNRVRGTEAFF. CDR3 nucleotide sequence: TGTGCCAGCAGTGTAAACAGGGTACGAGGAACTGAAGCTTTCTTT.

This chain joins TRBV11-2 and TRBJ1-3, with no clear D. V was shortened by 4 bases and J by 7 bases, with 17 bases between the two germline ends. The length of the CDR3 is 15 residues. Germline CDR1 SGHAT, CDR2 FQNNGV. The CDR3 DNA reads as TGTGCCAGCAGCTCCGAAGTCTCCCTCTTGAACACCATATATTTT. Amino acids: CASSSEVSLLNTIYF.

V usage is TRBV27 and J usage is TRBJ2-7; 8 bases fit TRBD1. This CDR3 has 16 amino acids. V gave up 5 bases and J gave up 0 bases; unmatched junction bases: 9. Germline CDR1 reads MNHEY; CDR2 reads SMNVEV (reference sequence). CDR3 protein: CASSKKPGGASYEQYF. CDR3 in DNA: TGTGCCAGCAGTAAAAAACCAGGGGGCGCCTCCTACGAGCAGTACTTC.

The V and J genes are TRBV5-1 and TRBJ1-4; TRBD1 agrees at 9 bases. Germline assignment: CDR1 SGHRS and CDR2 YFSETQ. V was clipped by 4 bases and J by 8 bases; unmatched bases: 6. This CDR3 region has 14 residues. CDR3 DNA sequence: TGCGCCAGCAGCGCCGGGACAGGGATCGAAAAACTGTTTTTT. Encoded protein: CASSAGTGIEKLFF. The complete variable domain, with remaining parts taken from reference TRBV5-1 and TRBJ1-4, reads KAGVTQTPRYLIKTRGQQVTLSCSPISGHRSVSWYQQTPGQGLQFLFEYFSETQRNKGNFPGRFSGRQFSNSRSEMNVSTLELGDSALYLCASSAGTGIEKLFFGSGTQLSVL.

V and J are TRBV9 and TRBJ2-3, with 8 bases that match TRBD2. Germline V gives CDR1 SGDLS, CDR2 YYNGEE. V lost 4 bases and J lost 1; bases outside the gene matches: 5. CDR3 length equals 15 residues. In nucleotides, the CDR3 is TGTGCCAGCAGCACCCAAGCGGGGGGCACAGATACGCAGTATTTT. Translation gives CASSTQAGGTDTQYF.

The rearrangement uses TRBV4-3 and TRBJ2-2; D might be TRBD2 (6 bases). Germline CDR1 reads LGHNA; CDR2 reads YSLEER. This CDR3 is 14 amino acids long. V lost 1 base and J lost 5, with 8 bases in between. CDR3 nucleotides: TGCGCCAGCAGCCAAGTCGGAGGGACCGGGGAGCTGTTTTTT. This gives the protein CASSQVGGTGELFF.

The rearrangement joins TRBV2 to TRBJ1-1; D is unresolved. Germline V gene lookup returns CDR1 SNHLY and CDR2 FYNNEI. There are 13 residues in the CDR3. The V end was cut by 2 bases, the J end by 1 base, with 5 bases between. The CDR3 protein is CASSESENTEAFF. The CDR3 coding sequence is TGTGCCAGCAGTGAATCAGAGAACACTGAAGCTTTCTTT. Based on the CDR3 plus reference TRBV2 and TRBJ1-1, the full variable domain is EPEVTQTPSHQVTQMGQEVILRCVPISNHLYFYWYRQILGQKVEFLVSFYNNEISEKSEIFDDQFSVERPDGSNFTLKIRSTKLEDSAMYFCASSESENTEAFFGQGTRLTVV.

The chain uses TRBV9 and TRBJ1-4, with 7 bases identical to TRBD1. The CDR3 has 15 residues. The V gene end was trimmed by 4 bases and the J gene end by 4 bases; junction bases not matched to a gene: 7. Germline V lookup: CDR1 SGDLS, CDR2 YYNGEE. The CDR3 sequence is CASSTPGGGNEKLFF. The CDR3, as DNA: TGTGCCAGCAGCACCCCAGGGGGAGGTAATGAAAAACTGTTTTTT. Full variable domain (remainder filled in from reference TRBV9 and TRBJ1-4): DSGVTQTPKHLITATGQRVTLRCSPRSGDLSVYWYQQSLDQGLQFLIQYYNGEERAKGNILERFSAQQFPDLHSELNLSSLELGDSALYFCASSTPGGGNEKLFFGSGTQLSVL.

This clone was seen a single time. The V and J genes are TRBV18 and TRBJ1-1, with a possible D match to TRBD1 (6 bases). Germline V gene lookup returns CDR1 KGHSH and CDR2 LQKENI. The V end was cut by 2 bases, the J end by 4 bases, with 17 bases between. The length of the CDR3 is 16 residues. In DNA, the CDR3 is TGTGCCAGCTCACCATTAGGACAGCCAACGGGCACTGAAGCTTTCTTT. It is translated as CASSPLGQPTGTEAFF.

This clone is termed medium-sized (0.01 to 0.1%). The chain combines TRBV4-1 with TRBJ1-6; no firm D call. With 0 bases removed from V and 10 bases from J, the gap between germline ends came to 19 bases. Germline V gene data show CDR1 as MGHRA and CDR2 as YSYEKL. This CDR3 has 17 residues. CDR3 coding DNA: TGCGCCAGCAGCCAAGAAGCCACCCCGGTTTATGGGTCACCCCTCCACTTT. Residues: CASSQEATPVYGSPLHF.

The CDR3 DNA reads TGTGCCAGCTCACCCAACTTCCTGGACCTAAGACAGGGATGGTTCGGAGAGACCCAGTACTTC. Translating gives CASSPNFLDLRQGWFGETQYF. The chain joins TRBV18 to TRBJ2-5; the match to TRBD1 covers 7 bases. The CDR3 extends over 21 amino acids. J was trimmed by 4 bases and V by 3 bases; bases with no gene match: 26. Germline lookup yields CDR1 KGHSH and CDR2 LQKENI.

This clone was found once. V is TRBV7-9 and J is TRBJ2-2, with TRBD1 matching over 9 bases. This CDR3 region has 17 residues. CDR1 and CDR2 from the germline V gene are SEHNR and FQNEAQ (reference sequence). Trimming took 5 bases from V and 2 from J; bases not matched to a gene: 9. This CDR3 is CASSRDRADLNTGELFF. The CDR3 DNA is TGTGCCAGCAGCAGGGACAGGGCGGATTTAAACACCGGGGAGCTGTTTTTT.

The chain joins TRBV4-3 to TRBJ1-1; D is possibly TRBD1 (5 bases). Germline CDR1 is LGHNA and CDR2 is YSLEER. The CDR3 has 15 amino acids. V was clipped by 4 bases and J by 1 base, with 13 bases between them. CDR3 coding DNA: TGCGCCAGCAGCCGAACTGACAGCAGGAACACTGAAGCTTTCTTT. It yields the protein CASSRTDSRNTEAFF.

The V call is TRBV28, the J call TRBJ1-5; weak D call: TRBD1 (6 bases). V lost 4 bases, J lost 5 bases, and 18 bases lay in between. CDR1 is MDHEN and CDR2 is SYDVKM in the germline V gene. CDR3 length: 16 residues. In DNA, the CDR3 is TGTGCCAGCAGTTCCCTATCCGGGACAATCGATCAGCCCCAGCATTTT. It encodes CASSSLSGTIDQPQHF.

The chain has TRBV7-2 and TRBJ2-2; D may be TRBD2 (5 bases). With 1 base removed from V and 6 bases from J, the gap between germline ends came to 9 bases. The germline V gene has CDR1 SGHTA and CDR2 FQGNSA. This CDR3 region has 14 residues. CDR3 DNA sequence: TGTGCCAGCAGCTTAGAGGAACTAGCCGGGGAGCTGTTTTTT. Its protein product is CASSLEELAGELFF.

The rearrangement links TRBV30 to TRBJ2-7; tentative D call: TRBD2 (5 bases). Germline loops: CDR1 GTSNPN, CDR2 SVGIG (reference sequence). The CDR3 contains 14 residues. V lost 3 bases and J 0 bases, leaving 12 bases between the germline ends. CDR3: CAWRIPGVSYEQYF. Written as DNA, the CDR3 is TGTGCCTGGAGAATACCCGGGGTCTCCTACGAGCAGTACTTC.

This rearrangement joins TRBV7-2 to TRBJ2-3; TRBD2 is a possible D gene (5 bases). CDR1 is SGHTA, CDR2 FQGNSA, per germline. V was clipped by 5 bases and J by 1 base, with 16 bases between them. This CDR3 is built from 16 residues. DNA for the CDR3: TGTGCCAGCAGCCCCCCCTGGACTGTGGGCACAGATACGCAGTATTTT. It is translated as CASSPPWTVGTDTQYF.

J is TRBJ2-5 and V is TRBV7-2; 16 bases are a match to TRBD2. This CDR3 is 17 amino acids long. V was pared by 5 bases and J by 4 bases, with 7 bases of the junction left unmatched. Germline V gene sequence: CDR1 SGHTA, CDR2 FQGNSA. As DNA, the CDR3 is TGTGCCAGCAGCCCAGGGACTAGCGGGGGGGCAGGAGAGACCCAGTACTTC. It codes for CASSPGTSGGAGETQYF.

The genes are TRBV30 and TRBJ1-6; TRBD1 agrees at 9 bases. Germline V gene lookup returns CDR1 GTSNPN and CDR2 SVGIG (reference sequence). With V trimmed by 0 bases and J by 6 bases, 12 bases remained unmatched. The CDR3 covers 18 residues. Written as DNA, the CDR3 is TGTGCCTGGAGTGTAACCGGGACAGGGCAAAGACCTAATTCACCCCTCCACTTT. This gives the protein CAWSVTGTGQRPNSPLHF.

The chain has TRBV19 and TRBJ1-5; 9 nucleotides agree with TRBD1. The germline gives CDR1 LNHDA, CDR2 SQIVND (reference sequence). V lost 4 bases, J lost 8 bases, and 6 bases stayed unmatched. This CDR3 is 14 amino acids long. The CDR3 nucleotides are TGTGCCAGTAGTACCGGACAGGGGAAGAAGCCCCAGCATTTT. Its protein is CASSTGQGKKPQHF. The entire variable domain, with the rest obtained from reference TRBV19 and TRBJ1-5, is as follows: DGGITQSPKYLFRKEGQNVTLSCEQNLNHDAMYWYRQDPGQGLRLIYYSQIVNDFQKGDIAEGYSVSREKKESFPLTVTSAQKNPTAFYLCASSTGQGKKPQHFGDGTRLSIL.

The rearrangement links TRBV10-3 to TRBJ2-5; 10 nucleotides align to TRBD2. CDR1 and CDR2 (germline): ENHRY, SYGVKD. Trimming at V came to 5 bases and at J to 5 bases, leaving 8 bases not matched to a gene. The CDR3 spans 15 residues. The CDR3 DNA follows: TGTGCCATCAGTCGGGGTAGCGGGGGGTTGGAGACCCAGTACTTC. This gives the protein CAISRGSGGLETQYF.

V and J are TRBV7-2 and TRBJ1-3; 10 nucleotides agree with TRBD1. V shed 5 bases, J shed 3 bases, and the junction held 7 bases outside the gene matches. This CDR3 contains 16 residues. Germline V CDR1 and CDR2: SGHTA, FQGNSA. The CDR3 is CASSLRQGAGGNTIYF. The CDR3 nucleotides are TGTGCCAGCAGCCTCAGACAGGGGGCAGGTGGAAACACCATATATTTT. The whole variable domain, remainder taken from reference TRBV7-2 and TRBJ1-3, is GAGVSQSPSNKVTEKGKDVELRCDPISGHTALYWYRQSLGQGLEFLIYFQGNSAPDKSGLPSDRFSAERTGGSVSTLTIQRTQQEDSAVYLCASSLRQGAGGNTIYFGEGSWLTVV.

This chain links TRBV7-8 with TRBJ2-2, with TRBD1 as a possible D gene (5 bases). The germline CDR1 and CDR2 sequences are SGHVS and FQNEAQ. Deletions cut 3 bases from V and 1 base from J, with 12 bases between. The CDR3 totals 16 residues. DNA of the CDR3: TGTGCCAGCAGCTTCAGGACATCCTTGAACACCGGGGAGCTGTTTTTT. Protein product: CASSFRTSLNTGELFF. Based on the CDR3 plus reference TRBV7-8 and TRBJ2-2, the full variable domain is GAGVSQSPRYKVAKRGQDVALRCDPISGHVSLFWYQQALGQGPEFLTYFQNEAQLDKSGLPSDRFFAERPEGSVSTLKIQRTQQEDSAVYLCASSFRTSLNTGELFFGEGSRLTVL.

The genes are TRBV6-6 and TRBJ1-2; TRBD1 matches 9 bases. Germline assignment: CDR1 MNHNY and CDR2 SVGAGI (reference sequence). The CDR3 spans 13 residues. Germline trimming cut 6 bases from V and 8 bases from J; bases unmatched to any gene: 7. The CDR3 spells CASRQDRGSGYTF. The CDR3 DNA is TGTGCCAGCAGACAGGACAGGGGCTCAGGCTACACCTTC.

This clone was detected once. V and J are TRBV6-1 and TRBJ1-2, with no clear D. This CDR3 has 9 residues. V gave up 9 bases and J gave up 7 bases, with 6 bases separating them. Per the germline V gene, CDR1 is MNHNS and CDR2 is SASEGT. Here the CDR3 DNA reads TGTGCCAGTTCAACTGGCTACACCTTC. This encodes CASSTGYTF.